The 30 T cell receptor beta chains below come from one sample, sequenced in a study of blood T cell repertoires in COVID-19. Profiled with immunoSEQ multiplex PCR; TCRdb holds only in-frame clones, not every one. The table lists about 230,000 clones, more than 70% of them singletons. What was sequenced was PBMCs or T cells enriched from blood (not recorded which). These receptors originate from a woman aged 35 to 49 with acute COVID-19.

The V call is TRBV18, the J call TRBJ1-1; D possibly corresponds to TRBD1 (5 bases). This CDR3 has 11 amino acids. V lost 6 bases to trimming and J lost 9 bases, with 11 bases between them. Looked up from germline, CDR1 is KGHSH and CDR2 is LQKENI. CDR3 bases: TGTGCCAGCTCCCCGGGACTGCAAGCTTTCTTT. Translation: CASSPGLQAFF.

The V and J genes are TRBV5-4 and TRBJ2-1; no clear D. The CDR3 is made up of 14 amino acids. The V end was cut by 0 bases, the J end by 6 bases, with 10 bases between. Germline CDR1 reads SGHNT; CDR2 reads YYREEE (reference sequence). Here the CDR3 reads CASSLATPRNEQFF. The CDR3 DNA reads TGTGCCAGCAGCTTGGCCACACCCCGCAATGAGCAGTTCTTC.

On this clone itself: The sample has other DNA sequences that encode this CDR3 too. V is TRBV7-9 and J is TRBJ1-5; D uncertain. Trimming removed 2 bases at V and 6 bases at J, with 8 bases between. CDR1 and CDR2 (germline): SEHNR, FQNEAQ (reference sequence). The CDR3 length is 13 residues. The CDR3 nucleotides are TGTGCCAGCAGCTTATTGTCGGGTCAGCCCCAGCATTTT. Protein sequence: CASSLLSGQPQHF.

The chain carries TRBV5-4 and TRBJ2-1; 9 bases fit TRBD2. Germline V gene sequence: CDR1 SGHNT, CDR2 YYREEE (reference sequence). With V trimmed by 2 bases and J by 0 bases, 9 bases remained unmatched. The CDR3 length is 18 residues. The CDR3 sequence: CASSFGGLSGSSYNEQFF. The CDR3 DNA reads TGTGCCAGCAGCTTCGGGGGACTTAGCGGGAGCTCCTACAATGAGCAGTTCTTC.

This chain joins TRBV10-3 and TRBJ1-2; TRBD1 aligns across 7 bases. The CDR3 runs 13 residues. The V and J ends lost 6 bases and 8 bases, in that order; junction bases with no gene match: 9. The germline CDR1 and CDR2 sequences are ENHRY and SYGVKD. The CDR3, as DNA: TGTGCCATCAGCCAGGACAGGAGTCGAGGCTACACCTTC. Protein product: CAISQDRSRGYTF.

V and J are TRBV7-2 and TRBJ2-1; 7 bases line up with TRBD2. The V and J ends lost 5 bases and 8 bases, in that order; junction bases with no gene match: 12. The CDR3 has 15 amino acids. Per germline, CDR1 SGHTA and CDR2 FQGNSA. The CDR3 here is CASSRLAPSLDEQFF. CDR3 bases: TGTGCCAGCAGCAGACTAGCTCCTTCCCTTGATGAGCAGTTCTTC.

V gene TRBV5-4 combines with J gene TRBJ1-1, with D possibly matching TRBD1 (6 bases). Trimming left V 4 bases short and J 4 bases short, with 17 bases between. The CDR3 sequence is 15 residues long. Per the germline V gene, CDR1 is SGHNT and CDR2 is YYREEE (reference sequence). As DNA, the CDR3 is TGTGCCAGCAGCGGGAACAGGGTCTTAGGCACTGAAGCTTTCTTT. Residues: CASSGNRVLGTEAFF.

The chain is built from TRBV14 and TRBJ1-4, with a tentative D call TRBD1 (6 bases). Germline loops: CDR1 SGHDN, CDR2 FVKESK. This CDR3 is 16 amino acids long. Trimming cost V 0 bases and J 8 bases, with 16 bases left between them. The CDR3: CASSQESWGGLEKLFF. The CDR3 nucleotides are TGTGCCAGCAGCCAAGAATCGTGGGGGGGGCTCGAAAAACTGTTTTTT.

CDR3 DNA sequence: TGTGCCAGCAGCCCCACAGGACTAGCGGGAGCTGATACGCAGTATTTT. It yields the protein CASSPTGLAGADTQYF. V and J are TRBV7-6 and TRBJ2-3; 13 nucleotides align to TRBD2. The V gene's germline CDR1 is SGHVS and CDR2 FNYEAQ. This CDR3 has 16 amino acids. V shed 5 bases and J 6 bases; nucleotides not matched to a gene: 8.

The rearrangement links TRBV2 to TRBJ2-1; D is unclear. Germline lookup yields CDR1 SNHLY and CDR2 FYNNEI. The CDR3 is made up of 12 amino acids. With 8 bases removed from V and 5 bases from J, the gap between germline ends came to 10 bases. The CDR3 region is CASGRWNNEQFF. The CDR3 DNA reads TGTGCCAGCGGGCGCTGGAACAATGAGCAGTTCTTC. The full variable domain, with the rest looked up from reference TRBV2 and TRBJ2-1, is EPEVTQTPSHQVTQMGQEVILRCVPISNHLYFYWYRQILGQKVEFLVSFYNNEISEKSEIFDDQFSVERPDGSNFTLKIRSTKLEDSAMYFCASGRWNNEQFFGPGTRLTVL.

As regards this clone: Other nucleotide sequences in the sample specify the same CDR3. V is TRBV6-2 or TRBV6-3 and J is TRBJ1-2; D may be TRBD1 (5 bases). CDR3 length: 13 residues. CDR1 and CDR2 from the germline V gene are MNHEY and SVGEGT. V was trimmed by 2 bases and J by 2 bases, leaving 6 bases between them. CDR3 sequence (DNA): TGTGCCAGCAGTTACGCAGGGAACTATGGCTACACCTTC. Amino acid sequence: CASSYAGNYGYTF.

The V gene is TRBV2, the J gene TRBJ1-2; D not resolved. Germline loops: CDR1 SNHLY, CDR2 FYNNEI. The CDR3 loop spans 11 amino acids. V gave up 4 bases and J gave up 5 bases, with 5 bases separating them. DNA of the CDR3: TGTGCCAGCAGTGTCCGTTATGGCTACACCTTC. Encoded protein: CASSVRYGYTF. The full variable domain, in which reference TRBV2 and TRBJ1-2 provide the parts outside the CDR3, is EPEVTQTPSHQVTQMGQEVILRCVPISNHLYFYWYRQILGQKVEFLVSFYNNEISEKSEIFDDQFSVERPDGSNFTLKIRSTKLEDSAMYFCASSVRYGYTFGSGTRLTVV.

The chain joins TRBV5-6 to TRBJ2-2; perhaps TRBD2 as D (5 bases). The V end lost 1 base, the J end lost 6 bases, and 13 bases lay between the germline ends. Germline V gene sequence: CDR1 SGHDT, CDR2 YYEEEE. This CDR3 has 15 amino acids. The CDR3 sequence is CASSLPGVRAGELFF. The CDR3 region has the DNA TGTGCCAGCAGCTTGCCCGGGGTTAGGGCCGGGGAGCTGTTTTTT.

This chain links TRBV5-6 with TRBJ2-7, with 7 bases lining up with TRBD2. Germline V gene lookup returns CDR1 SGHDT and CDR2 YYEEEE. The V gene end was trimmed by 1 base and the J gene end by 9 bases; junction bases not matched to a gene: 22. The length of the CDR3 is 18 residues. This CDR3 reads CASSLRGFVQGRAGWQYV. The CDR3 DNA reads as TGTGCCAGCAGCTTGCGTGGGTTTGTGCAGGGAAGAGCGGGATGGCAGTACGTC.

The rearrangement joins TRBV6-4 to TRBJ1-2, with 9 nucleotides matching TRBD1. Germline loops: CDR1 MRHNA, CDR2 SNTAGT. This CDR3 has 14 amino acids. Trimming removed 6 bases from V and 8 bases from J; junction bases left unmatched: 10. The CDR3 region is CASREEGQGGGYTF. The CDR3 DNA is TGTGCCAGCAGGGAAGAGGGACAGGGAGGCGGCTACACCTTC.

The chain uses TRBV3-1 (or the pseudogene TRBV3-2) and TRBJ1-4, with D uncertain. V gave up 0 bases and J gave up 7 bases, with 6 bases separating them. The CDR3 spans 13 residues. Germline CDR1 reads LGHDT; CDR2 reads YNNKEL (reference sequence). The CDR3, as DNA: TGTGCCAGCAGCCAAGATCGGGGTGAAAAACTGTTTTTT. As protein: CASSQDRGEKLFF.

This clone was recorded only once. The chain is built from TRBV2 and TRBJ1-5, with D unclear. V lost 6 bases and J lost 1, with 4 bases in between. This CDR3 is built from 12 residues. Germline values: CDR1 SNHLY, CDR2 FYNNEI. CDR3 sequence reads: CASRGSNQPQHF. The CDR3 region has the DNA TGTGCCAGCAGGGGCAGCAATCAGCCCCAGCATTTT.

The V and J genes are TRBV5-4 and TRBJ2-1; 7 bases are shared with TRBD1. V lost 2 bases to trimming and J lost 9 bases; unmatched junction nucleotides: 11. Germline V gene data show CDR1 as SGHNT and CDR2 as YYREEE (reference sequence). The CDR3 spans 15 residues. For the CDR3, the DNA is TGTGCCAGCAGCTTTCGGCAGACAGGGAGCGGTGAGCAGTTCTTC. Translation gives CASSFRQTGSGEQFF. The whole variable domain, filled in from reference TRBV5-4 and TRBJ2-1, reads ETGVTQSPTHLIKTRGQQVTLRCSSQSGHNTVSWYQQALGQGPQFIFQYYREEENGRGNFPPRFSGLQFPNYSSELNVNALELDDSALYLCASSFRQTGSGEQFFGPGTRLTVL.

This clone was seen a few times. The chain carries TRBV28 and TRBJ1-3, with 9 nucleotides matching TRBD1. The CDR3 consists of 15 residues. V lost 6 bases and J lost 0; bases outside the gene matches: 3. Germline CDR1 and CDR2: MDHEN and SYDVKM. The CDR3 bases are TGTGCCAGCAGAGGGGACAGGGTCTCTGGAAACACCATATATTTT. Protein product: CASRGDRVSGNTIYF.

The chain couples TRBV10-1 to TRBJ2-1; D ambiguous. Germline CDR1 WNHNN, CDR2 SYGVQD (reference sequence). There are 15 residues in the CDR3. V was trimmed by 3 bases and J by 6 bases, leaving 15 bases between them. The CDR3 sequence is CASSDFTQDPNEQFF. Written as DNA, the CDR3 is TGCGCCAGCAGTGACTTCACTCAGGATCCCAATGAGCAGTTCTTC.

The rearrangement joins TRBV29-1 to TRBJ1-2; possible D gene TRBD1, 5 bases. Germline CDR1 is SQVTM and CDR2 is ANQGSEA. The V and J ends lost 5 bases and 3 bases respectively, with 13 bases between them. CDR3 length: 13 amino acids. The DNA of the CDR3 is TGCAGCGTTCGGCACTCGGGGGACTATGGCTACACCTTC. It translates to CSVRHSGDYGYTF.

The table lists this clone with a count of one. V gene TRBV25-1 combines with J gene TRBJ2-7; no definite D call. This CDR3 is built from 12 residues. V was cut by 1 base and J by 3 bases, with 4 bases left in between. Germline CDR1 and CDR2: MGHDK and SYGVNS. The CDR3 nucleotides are TGTGCCAGCAGTGAATCGGGCTACGAGCAGTACTTC. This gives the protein CASSESGYEQYF.

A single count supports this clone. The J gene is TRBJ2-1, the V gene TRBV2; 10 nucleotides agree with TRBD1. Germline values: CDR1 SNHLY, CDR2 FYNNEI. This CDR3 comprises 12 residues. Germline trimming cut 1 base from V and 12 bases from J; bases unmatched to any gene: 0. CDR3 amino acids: CASSEGDRGQFF. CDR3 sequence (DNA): TGTGCCAGCAGTGAAGGGGACAGGGGGCAGTTCTTC.

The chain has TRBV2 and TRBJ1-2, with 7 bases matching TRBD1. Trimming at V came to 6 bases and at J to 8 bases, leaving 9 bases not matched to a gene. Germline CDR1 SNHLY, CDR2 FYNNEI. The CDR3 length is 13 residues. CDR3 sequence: CASRDWRGLGYTF. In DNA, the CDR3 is TGTGCCAGCAGGGACTGGAGGGGGCTCGGCTACACCTTC.

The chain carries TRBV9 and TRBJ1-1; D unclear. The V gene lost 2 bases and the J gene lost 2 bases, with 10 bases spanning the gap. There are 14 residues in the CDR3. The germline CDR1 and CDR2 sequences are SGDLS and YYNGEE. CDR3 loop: CASSVIRGNTEAFF. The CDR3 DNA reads TGTGCCAGCAGCGTTATTCGGGGAAACACTGAAGCTTTCTTT. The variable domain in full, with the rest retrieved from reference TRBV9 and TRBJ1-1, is DSGVTQTPKHLITATGQRVTLRCSPRSGDLSVYWYQQSLDQGLQFLIQYYNGEERAKGNILERFSAQQFPDLHSELNLSSLELGDSALYFCASSVIRGNTEAFFGQGTRLTVV.

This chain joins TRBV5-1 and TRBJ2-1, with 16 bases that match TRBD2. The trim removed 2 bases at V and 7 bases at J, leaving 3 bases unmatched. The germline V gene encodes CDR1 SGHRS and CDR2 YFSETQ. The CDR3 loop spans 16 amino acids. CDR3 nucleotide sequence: TGCGCCAGCAGCTTCGGGACTAGCGGGAGGGTGAATGAGCAGTTCTTC. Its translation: CASSFGTSGRVNEQFF.

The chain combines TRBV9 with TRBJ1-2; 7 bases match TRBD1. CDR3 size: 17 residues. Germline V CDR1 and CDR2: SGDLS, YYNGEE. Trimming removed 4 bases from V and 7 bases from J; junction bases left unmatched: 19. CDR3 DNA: TGTGCCAGCAGCCCACCCACTGGACAGGCGGGTTCAGTTGGCTACACCTTC. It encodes CASSPPTGQAGSVGYTF.

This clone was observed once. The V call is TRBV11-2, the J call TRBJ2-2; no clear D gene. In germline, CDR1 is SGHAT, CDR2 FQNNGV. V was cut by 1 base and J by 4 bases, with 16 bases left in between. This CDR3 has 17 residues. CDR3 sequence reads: CASSLGPRGASTGELFF. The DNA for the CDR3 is TGTGCCAGCAGCTTAGGCCCTCGAGGAGCGAGCACCGGGGAGCTGTTTTTT.

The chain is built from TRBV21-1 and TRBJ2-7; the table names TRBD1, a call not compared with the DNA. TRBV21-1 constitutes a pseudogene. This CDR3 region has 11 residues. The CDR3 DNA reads TGTGCCAGCAGGAAAAGGGGCGAGCAGTACGTC. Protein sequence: CASRKRGEQYV.

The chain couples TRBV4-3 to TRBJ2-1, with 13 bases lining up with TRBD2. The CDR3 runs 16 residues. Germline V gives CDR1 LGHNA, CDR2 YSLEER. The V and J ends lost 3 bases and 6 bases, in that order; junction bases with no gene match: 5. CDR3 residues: CASSHHRLAGGNEQFF. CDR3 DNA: TGCGCCAGCAGCCACCACCGACTAGCGGGGGGCAATGAGCAGTTCTTC.